This is a list of T cell receptor beta chains from one sample in a study of shared clonotypes between healthy human individuals. The data were produced by immunoSEQ multiplex PCR, yet TCRdb's version contains in-frame clones alone and is incomplete. The sample comprises 1,400,000 or so clones, around 98.5% of which are singletons, and roughly 0.36% rests with the top ten. Sequenced: naive CD4+ T cells sorted from blood. Receptor source: a man aged 25-45 years in good health. CDR3s include the opening cysteine and the closing phenylalanine or tryptophan. A D gene is named only where the DNA matches it firmly. Clone size is not always given. Where it is, it says once, few, many or a class for expanded clones.

>TRBD2|TRBV2|NA|TRBJ2-5
TGTGCCAGCAGTGTAGCAGGGGGCCCTAGCGGGAGGGCCCTTAGGATAGAAGAGACCCAGTACTTC
CASSVAGGPSGRALRIEETQYF
>NA|TRBV5-1|NA|TRBJ2-2
TGCGCCAGCAGCTTGGAGCCTCCTACCACATGGGACACCGGGGAGCTGTTTTTT
CASSLEPPTTWDTGELFF
>NA|TRBV2|NA|TRBJ2-1
TGTGCCAGCAGTGTCCGAGGGGAGGTCTCCTACAATGAGCAGTTCTTC
CASSVRGEVSYNEQFF
>TRBD2|TRBV4-1|NA|TRBJ2-3
TGCGCCAGCAGCCAACTTGGGACTAGCGGGTTAGATACGCAGTATTTT
CASSQLGTSGLDTQYF
>NA|TRBV10-3|NA|TRBJ2-5
TGTGCCATCAGATCAAACGAGGGGACCCAGTACTTC
CAIRSNEGTQYF
>NA|TRBV7-9|NA|TRBJ1-5
TGTGCCAGCAGCCCCTCGGGGGGTAGGGAGCAGCCCCAGCATTTT
CASSPSGGREQPQHF
>TRBD1|TRBV28|NA|TRBJ2-3
TGTGCCAGCAGCACCAACAGGGGGCCAGATACGCAGTATTTT
CASSTNRGPDTQYF
>NA|TRBV5-6|NA|TRBJ2-7
TGTGCCAGCAGCTCGGACGGAACCTACGAGCAGTACTTC
CASSSDGTYEQYF
>TRBD2|TRBV14|NA|TRBJ2-1
TGTGCCAGCAGCCACGCGGGAGGGGGACGGGAGCAGTTCTTC
CASSHAGGGREQFF
>TRBD2|TRBV27|NA|TRBJ2-7
TGTGCCAGCAGTTTAGCTAGCGGCAGGCCAACTGTGCAGTACTTC
CASSLASGRPTVQYF
>NA|TRBV30|NA|TRBJ2-2
TGTGCCTGGGCCCCAGCGGCTCCCGGACCTCTAGTCAGCACCGGGGAGCTGTTTTTT
CAWAPAAPGPLVSTGELFF
>NA|TRBV25-1|NA|TRBJ2-3
TGTGCCAGCAGTTTTTCAGATACGCAGTATTTT
CASSFSDTQYF
>TRBD1|TRBV14|once|TRBJ2-1
TGTGCCAGCAGCCAGGGTGACAGGGGCTACTACAATGAGCAGTTCTTC
CASSQGDRGYYNEQFF
>TRBD1|TRBV6-6|NA|TRBJ1-2
TGTGCCAGCACTACAGGGGCAATTTGGGGCTACACCTTC
CASTTGAIWGYTF
>TRBD1|TRBV28|NA|TRBJ2-3
TGTGCCAGCAGTTCAGGGGGCCCGGCAGATACGCAGTATTTT
CASSSGGPADTQYF
>TRBD1|TRBV6-1|NA|TRBJ1-5
TGTGCCAGCAGCCGGGACAGCCCTAGCAATCAGCCCCAGCATTTT
CASSRDSPSNQPQHF
>NA|TRBV5-1|NA|TRBJ2-7
TGCGCCAGCAGCTTTGAGTCTATCTACGAGCAGTACTTC
CASSFESIYEQYF
>NA|TRBV7-6|NA|TRBJ2-3
TGTGCCAGCAGCTTAGCCCCCCCGGGCCACACAGATACGCAGTATTTT
CASSLAPPGHTDTQYF
>TRBD1|TRBV11-2|once|TRBJ2-2
TGTGCCAGCAGCTTACAGGGGGCGAACACCGGGGAGCTGTTTTTT
CASSLQGANTGELFF
>TRBD1|TRBV29-1|NA|TRBJ2-7
TGCAGCGTTGTTCGTTTGGGACAGGACATCTACGAGCAGTACTTC
CSVVRLGQDIYEQYF
>TRBD1|TRBV10-2|NA|TRBJ2-2
TGCGCCAGCAGCTGGGACAGGGGGCTTACCGGGGAGCTGTTTTTT
CASSWDRGLTGELFF
>NA|TRBV27|NA|TRBJ1-1
TGTGCCAGCCAGTCCCAGGGAAAGAGTGCTTTCTTT
CASQSQGKSAFF
>TRBD1|TRBV5-1|NA|TRBJ2-7
TGCGCCAGCAGCTTTTACCCCGCCGGGGCAGGGGGCGCGGGCTACGAGCAGTACTTC
CASSFYPAGAGGAGYEQYF
>TRBD1|TRBV5-1|once|TRBJ2-7
TGCGCCAGCACCGAACCCGCCCGAGGGGGCCTGATCGAGCAGTACTTC
CASTEPARGGLIEQYF
>NA|TRBV27|NA|TRBJ2-2
TGTGCCAGCACCCAAAGGAACTCAGACACCGGGGAGCTGTTTTTT
CASTQRNSDTGELFF
>TRBD1|TRBV28|NA|TRBJ1-5
TGTGCCAGCAGCAGGATGGGACAGCGAGGAAATCAGCCCCAGCATTTT
CASSRMGQRGNQPQHF
>TRBD2|TRBV7-7|NA|TRBJ2-7
TGTGCTAGCAGCTTAGGAGGCGGGACTAGGAACGAGCAGTACTTC
CASSLGGGTRNEQYF
>TRBD1|TRBV28|NA|TRBJ1-5
TGTGCCAGCAGTAGCTTGGGACAGGGGCCCAATCAGCCCCAGCATTTT
CASSSLGQGPNQPQHF
>TRBD1|TRBV5-1|NA|TRBJ1-4
TGCGCCAGCAGCTTGGGGGACAGTTCTAATGAAAAACTGTTTTTT
CASSLGDSSNEKLFF
>TRBD1|TRBV7-2|once|TRBJ2-3
TGTGCCAGCAGCTCCCGAGGGGACAGGGGGCGCCGGACAGATACGCAGTATTTT
CASSSRGDRGRRTDTQYF
>NA|TRBV6-5|NA|TRBJ2-7
TGTGCCAGCAGGCCGGCAGGGCTCGACGAGCAGTACTTC
CASRPAGLDEQYF
>NA|TRBV9|NA|TRBJ2-2
TGTGCCAGCAGCGTACGGTCCACCGGGGAGCTGTTTTTT
CASSVRSTGELFF
>NA|TRBV28|NA|TRBJ1-1
TGTGCCAGCAGCCAGTCAACCAGTTTCGGTTTCTTT
CASSQSTSFGFF
>NA|TRBV4-1|once|TRBJ2-3
TGCGCCAGCAGCCAATCCCCGACCCCAGATACGCAGTATTTT
CASSQSPTPDTQYF
>TRBD2|TRBV4-1|NA|TRBJ2-1
TGCGCCAGCAGCCAAGATTTGGGTAGCGGGAGGTGGAATGAGCAGTTCTTC
CASSQDLGSGRWNEQFF
>NA|TRBV7-9|NA|TRBJ2-1
TGTGCCAGCAGCTTTCGGCACAATGAGCAGTTCTTC
CASSFRHNEQFF
>TRBD2|TRBV19|NA|TRBJ2-1
TGTGCCAGTAGCAATACCATCGGGACTAGCGGAACTTACTACAATGAGCAGTTCTTC
CASSNTIGTSGTYYNEQFF
>NA|TRBV11-3|NA|TRBJ2-1
TGTGCCAGCAGCCAGGGAGGTAGCGGTGGGGCTGGTGAGCAGTTCTTC
CASSQGGSGGAGEQFF
>TRBD1|TRBV7-2|NA|TRBJ1-2
TGTGCCAGCAGCCGCCAGGGGGGTAGCGGCTACACCTTC
CASSRQGGSGYTF
>NA|TRBV6-5|NA|TRBJ2-7
TGTGCCAGCAGTTACGTATTGCTTGGGGGTCCATACGAGCAGTACTTC
CASSYVLLGGPYEQYF
>TRBD2|TRBV9|NA|TRBJ2-3
TGTGCCAGCAGCGTGGGGGCGGGAGGGCGCACAGATACGCAGTATTTT
CASSVGAGGRTDTQYF
>NA|TRBV4-2|NA|TRBJ2-3
TGTGCCAGCAGCCAAGAGCGGACGGCCCCAGGGGATACGCAGTATTTT
CASSQERTAPGDTQYF
>NA|TRBV11-2|once|TRBJ2-2
TGTGCCAGCAGCCGGTTGTACACCGGGGAGCTGTTTTTT
CASSRLYTGELFF
>TRBD1|TRBV28|NA|TRBJ1-1
TGTGCCAGCAGTTTCACAGGGGCCACTGAAGCTTTCTTT
CASSFTGATEAFF
>NA|TRBV5-6|NA|TRBJ1-1
TGTGCCAGCAGCGGTGTAGGCCGACTGAACACTGAAGCTTTCTTT
CASSGVGRLNTEAFF
>TRBD2|TRBV5-4|NA|TRBJ2-7
TGTGCCAGCAGCCCCACTAGCGGGGTTCCCTACGAGCAGTACTTC
CASSPTSGVPYEQYF
>NA|TRBV18|NA|TRBJ1-2
TGTGCCAGCTCACAAGGGACCTCGGGCTATGGCTACACCTTC
CASSQGTSGYGYTF
>NA|TRBV19|NA|TRBJ1-5
TGTGCCAGTAGTTGGGTCACGAATCAGCCCCAGCATTTT
CASSWVTNQPQHF
>NA|TRBV5-1|NA|TRBJ2-1
TGCGCCAGCAGCTCCGGGACAAACAATGAGCAGTTCTTC
CASSSGTNNEQFF
>NA|TRBV11-2|NA|TRBJ2-1
TGTGCCAGCAGCCCCGGGATCCGGGATCGGGGAGGGCAGTTCTTC
CASSPGIRDRGGQFF
>NA|TRBV2|NA|TRBJ2-7
TGTGCCATCGCCCCCCCACACAGGGTCGGCTACGAGCAGTACTTC
CAIAPPHRVGYEQYF
>NA|TRBV19|NA|TRBJ1-5
TGTGCCAGTAGTATAGTACAGGGTTTTAGCAATCAGCCCCAGCATTTT
CASSIVQGFSNQPQHF
>NA|TRBV5-4|NA|TRBJ1-3
TGTGCCAGCAGCTCCTCCGGGCACCTAGTCGGAAACACCATATATTTT
CASSSSGHLVGNTIYF